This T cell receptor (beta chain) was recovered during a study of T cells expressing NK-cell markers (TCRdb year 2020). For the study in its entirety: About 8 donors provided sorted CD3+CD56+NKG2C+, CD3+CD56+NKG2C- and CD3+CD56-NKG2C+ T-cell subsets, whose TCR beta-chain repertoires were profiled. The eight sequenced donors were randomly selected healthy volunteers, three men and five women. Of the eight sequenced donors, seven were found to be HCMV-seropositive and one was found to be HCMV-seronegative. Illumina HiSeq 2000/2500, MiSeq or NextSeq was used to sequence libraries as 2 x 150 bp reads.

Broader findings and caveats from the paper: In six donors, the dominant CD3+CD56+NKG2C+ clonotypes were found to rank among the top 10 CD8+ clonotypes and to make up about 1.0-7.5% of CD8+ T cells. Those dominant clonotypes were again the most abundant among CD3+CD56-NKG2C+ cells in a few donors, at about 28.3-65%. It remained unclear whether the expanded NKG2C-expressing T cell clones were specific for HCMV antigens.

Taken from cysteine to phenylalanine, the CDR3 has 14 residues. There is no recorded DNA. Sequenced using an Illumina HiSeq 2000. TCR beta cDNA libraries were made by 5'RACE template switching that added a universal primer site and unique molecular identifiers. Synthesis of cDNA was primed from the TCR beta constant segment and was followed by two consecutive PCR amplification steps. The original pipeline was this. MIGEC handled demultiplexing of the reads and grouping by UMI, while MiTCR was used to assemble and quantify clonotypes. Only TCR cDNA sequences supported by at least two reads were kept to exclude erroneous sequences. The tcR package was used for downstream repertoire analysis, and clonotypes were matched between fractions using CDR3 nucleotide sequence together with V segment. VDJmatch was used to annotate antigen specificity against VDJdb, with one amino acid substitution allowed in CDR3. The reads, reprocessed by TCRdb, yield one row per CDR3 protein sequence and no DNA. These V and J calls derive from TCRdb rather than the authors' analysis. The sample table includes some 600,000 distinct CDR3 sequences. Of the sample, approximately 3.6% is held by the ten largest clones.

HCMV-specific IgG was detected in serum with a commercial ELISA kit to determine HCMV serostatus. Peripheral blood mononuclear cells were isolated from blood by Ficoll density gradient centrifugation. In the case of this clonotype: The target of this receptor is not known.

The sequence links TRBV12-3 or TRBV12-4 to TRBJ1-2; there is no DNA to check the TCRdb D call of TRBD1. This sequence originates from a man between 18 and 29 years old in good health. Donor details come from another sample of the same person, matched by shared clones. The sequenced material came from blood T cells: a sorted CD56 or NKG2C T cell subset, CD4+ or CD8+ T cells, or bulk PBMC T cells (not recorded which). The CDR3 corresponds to CASSPRLANYGYTF.